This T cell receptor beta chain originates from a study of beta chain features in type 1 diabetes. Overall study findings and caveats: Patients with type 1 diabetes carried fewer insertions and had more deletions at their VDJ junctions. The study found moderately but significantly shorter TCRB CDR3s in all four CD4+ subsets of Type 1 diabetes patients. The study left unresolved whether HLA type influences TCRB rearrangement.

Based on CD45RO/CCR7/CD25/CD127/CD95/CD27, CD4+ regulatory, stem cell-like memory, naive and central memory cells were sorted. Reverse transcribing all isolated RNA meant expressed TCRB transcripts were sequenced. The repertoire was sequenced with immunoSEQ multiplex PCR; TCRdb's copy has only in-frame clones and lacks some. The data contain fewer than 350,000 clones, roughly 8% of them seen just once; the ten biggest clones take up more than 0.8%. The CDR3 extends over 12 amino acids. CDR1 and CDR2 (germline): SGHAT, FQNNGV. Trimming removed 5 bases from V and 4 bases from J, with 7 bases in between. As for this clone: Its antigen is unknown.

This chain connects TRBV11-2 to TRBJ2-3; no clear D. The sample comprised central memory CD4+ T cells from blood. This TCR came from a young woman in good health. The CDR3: CASSPGADTQYF. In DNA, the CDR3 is TGTGCCAGCAGCCCAGGAGCAGATACGCAGTATTTT.